This T cell receptor (beta chain) was sequenced during a study of T-cell reconstitution after alpha-beta-depleted transplantation in children. Per the germline V gene, CDR1 is SGHTA and CDR2 is FQGNSA. With V trimmed by 1 base and J by 6 bases, 5 bases remained unmatched. This CDR3 contains 15 residues. The library targeted TCRbeta and was prepared with unique molecular identifiers. TCRdb re-called the PCR reads through MiXCR, storing one row per CDR3 protein. This table holds a few hundred thousand distinct CDR3 sequences, approximately 11% found once. The chain recombines TRBV7-2 with TRBJ1-1; 10 bases are shared with TRBD1. The sequencing here drew on PBMCs from the stem cell graft donor, taken from the stem cell graft. This receptor was taken from a human donor who donated a stem cell graft to a child with acute myeloid leukemia. The CDR3 spells CASSLGDRGGAEAFF. The CDR3, as DNA: TGTGCCAGCAGCTTAGGGGACAGGGGTGGGGCTGAAGCTTTCTTT.